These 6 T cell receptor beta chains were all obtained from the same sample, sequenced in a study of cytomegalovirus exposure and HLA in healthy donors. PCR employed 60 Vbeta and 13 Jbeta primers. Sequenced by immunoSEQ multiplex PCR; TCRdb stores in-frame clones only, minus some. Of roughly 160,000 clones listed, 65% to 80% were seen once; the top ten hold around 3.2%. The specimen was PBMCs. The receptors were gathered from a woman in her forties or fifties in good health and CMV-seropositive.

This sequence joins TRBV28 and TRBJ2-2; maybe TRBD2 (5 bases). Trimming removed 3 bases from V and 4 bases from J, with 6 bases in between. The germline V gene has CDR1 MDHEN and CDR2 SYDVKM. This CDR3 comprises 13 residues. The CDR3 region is CASSFRGTGELFF. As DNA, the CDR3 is TGTGCCAGCAGTTTTCGGGGCACCGGGGAGCTGTTTTTT.

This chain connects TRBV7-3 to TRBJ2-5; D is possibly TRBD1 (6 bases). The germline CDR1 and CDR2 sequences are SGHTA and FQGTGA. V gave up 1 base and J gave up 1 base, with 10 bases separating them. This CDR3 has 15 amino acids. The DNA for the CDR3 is TGTGCCAGCAGCTTAATGGGGGCAATCCAAGAGACCCAGTACTTC. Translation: CASSLMGAIQETQYF.

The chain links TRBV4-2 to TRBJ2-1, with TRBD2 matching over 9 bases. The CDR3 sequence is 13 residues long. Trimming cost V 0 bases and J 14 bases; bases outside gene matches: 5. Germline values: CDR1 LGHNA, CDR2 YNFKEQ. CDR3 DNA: TGTGCCAGCAGCCAAGATCTGGCGGGAGGGGAGTTCTTC. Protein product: CASSQDLAGGEFF.

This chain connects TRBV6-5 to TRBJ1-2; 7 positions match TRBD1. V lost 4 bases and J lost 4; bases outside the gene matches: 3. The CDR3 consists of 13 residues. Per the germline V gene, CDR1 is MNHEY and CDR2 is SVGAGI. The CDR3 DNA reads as TGTGCCAGCAGTTGGGGACAGAGCTATGGCTACACCTTC. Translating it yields CASSWGQSYGYTF.

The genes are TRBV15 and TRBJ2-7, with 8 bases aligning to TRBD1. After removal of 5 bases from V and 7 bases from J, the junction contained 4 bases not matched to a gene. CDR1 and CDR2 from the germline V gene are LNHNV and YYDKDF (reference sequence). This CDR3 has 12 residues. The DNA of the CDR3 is TGTGCCACCAGCGGACGGACAGGGGAGCAGTACTTC. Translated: CATSGRTGEQYF.

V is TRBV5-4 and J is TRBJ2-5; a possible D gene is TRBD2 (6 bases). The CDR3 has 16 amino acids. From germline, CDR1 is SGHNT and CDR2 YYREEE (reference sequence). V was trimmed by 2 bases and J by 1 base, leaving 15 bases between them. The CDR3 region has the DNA TGTGCCAGCAGCTTAGCGGGCCTCGGGGCCCAAGAGACCCAGTACTTC. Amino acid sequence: CASSLAGLGAQETQYF. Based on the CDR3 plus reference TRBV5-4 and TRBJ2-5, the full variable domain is ETGVTQSPTHLIKTRGQQVTLRCSSQSGHNTVSWYQQALGQGPQFIFQYYREEENGRGNFPPRFSGLQFPNYSSELNVNALELDDSALYLCASSLAGLGAQETQYFGPGTRLLVL.